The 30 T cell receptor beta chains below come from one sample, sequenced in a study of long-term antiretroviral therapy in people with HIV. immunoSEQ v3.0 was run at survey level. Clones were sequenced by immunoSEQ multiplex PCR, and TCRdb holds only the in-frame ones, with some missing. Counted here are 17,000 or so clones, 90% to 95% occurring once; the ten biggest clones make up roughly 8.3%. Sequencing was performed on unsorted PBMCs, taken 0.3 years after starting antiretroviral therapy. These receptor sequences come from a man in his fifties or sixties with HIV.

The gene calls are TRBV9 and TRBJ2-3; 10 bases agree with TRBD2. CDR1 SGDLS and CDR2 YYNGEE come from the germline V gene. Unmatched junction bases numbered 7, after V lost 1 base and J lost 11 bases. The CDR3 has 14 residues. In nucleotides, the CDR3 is TGTGCCAGCAGCGTAACGTCTAGCGGGGGACAGCAGTATTTT. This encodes CASSVTSSGGQQYF. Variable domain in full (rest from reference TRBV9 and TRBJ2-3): DSGVTQTPKHLITATGQRVTLRCSPRSGDLSVYWYQQSLDQGLQFLIQYYNGEERAKGNILERFSAQQFPDLHSELNLSSLELGDSALYFCASSVTSSGGQQYFGPGTRLTVL.

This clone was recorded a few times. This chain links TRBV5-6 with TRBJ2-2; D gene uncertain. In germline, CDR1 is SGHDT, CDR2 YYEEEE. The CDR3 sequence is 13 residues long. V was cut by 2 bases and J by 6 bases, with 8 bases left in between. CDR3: CASSFDPAGELFF. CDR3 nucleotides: TGTGCCAGCAGCTTTGACCCGGCCGGGGAGCTGTTTTTT.

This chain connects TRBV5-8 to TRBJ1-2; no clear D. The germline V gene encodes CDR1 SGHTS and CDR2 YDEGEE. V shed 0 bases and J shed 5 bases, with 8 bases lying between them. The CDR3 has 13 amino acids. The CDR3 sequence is CASSLERGYGYTF. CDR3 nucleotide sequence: TGTGCCAGCAGCTTGGAACGGGGTTATGGCTACACCTTC.

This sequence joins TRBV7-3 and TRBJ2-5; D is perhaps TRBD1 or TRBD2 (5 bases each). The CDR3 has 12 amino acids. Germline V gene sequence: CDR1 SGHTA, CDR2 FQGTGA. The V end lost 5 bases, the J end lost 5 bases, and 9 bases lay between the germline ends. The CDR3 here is CASSPEGETQYF. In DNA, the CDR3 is TGTGCCAGCAGCCCCGAGGGGGAGACCCAGTACTTC.

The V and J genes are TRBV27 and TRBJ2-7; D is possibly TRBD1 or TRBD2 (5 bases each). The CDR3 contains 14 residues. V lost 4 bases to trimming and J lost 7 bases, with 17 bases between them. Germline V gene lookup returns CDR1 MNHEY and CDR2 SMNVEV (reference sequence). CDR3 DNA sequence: TGTGCCAGCAGTTCCATGGACTCCCGACAGGAGCAGTACTTC. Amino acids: CASSSMDSRQEQYF.

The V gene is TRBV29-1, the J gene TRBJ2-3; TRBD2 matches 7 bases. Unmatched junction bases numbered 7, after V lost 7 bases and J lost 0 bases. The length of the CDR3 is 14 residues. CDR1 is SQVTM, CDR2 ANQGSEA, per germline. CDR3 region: CSALSGRSTDTQYF. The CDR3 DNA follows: TGCAGCGCGCTTAGCGGGCGCAGCACAGATACGCAGTATTTT.

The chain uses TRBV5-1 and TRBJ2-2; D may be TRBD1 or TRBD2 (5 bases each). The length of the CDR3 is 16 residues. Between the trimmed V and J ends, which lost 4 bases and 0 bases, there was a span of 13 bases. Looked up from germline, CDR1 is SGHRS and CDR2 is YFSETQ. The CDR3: CASSGVGGTNTGELFF. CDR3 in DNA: TGCGCCAGCAGCGGGGTTGGGGGTACGAACACCGGGGAGCTGTTTTTT.

The CDR3 nucleotides are TGTGCCGTGACAGGGGACACTGAAGCTTTCTTT. This codes for CAVTGDTEAFF. The rearrangement links TRBV10-3 to TRBJ1-1, with TRBD1 identical over 8 bases. The CDR3 is 11 residues long. J lost 3 bases, V lost 11 bases, and 2 bases had no gene match. Germline V gene sequence: CDR1 ENHRY, CDR2 SYGVKD.

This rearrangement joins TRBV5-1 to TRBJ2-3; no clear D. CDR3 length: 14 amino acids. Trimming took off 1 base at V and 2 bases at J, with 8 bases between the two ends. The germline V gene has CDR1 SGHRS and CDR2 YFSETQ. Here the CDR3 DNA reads TGCGCCAGCAGCTTGAGGCAGGACACAGATACGCAGTATTTT. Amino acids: CASSLRQDTDTQYF.

CDR3 DNA: TGTGCCAGCAGCGAGACCCAGGGAACTGAAGCTTTCTTT. Translating gives CASSETQGTEAFF. The rearrangement joins TRBV7-9 to TRBJ1-1; TRBD1 is a possible D gene (5 bases). V was cut by 5 bases and J by 5 bases, with 12 bases left in between. Germline V gene sequence: CDR1 SEHNR, CDR2 FQNEAQ (reference sequence). The CDR3 loop spans 13 amino acids.

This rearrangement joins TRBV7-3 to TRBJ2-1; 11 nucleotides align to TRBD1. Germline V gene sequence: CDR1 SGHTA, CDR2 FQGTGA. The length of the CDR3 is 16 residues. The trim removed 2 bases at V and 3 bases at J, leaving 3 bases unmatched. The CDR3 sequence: CASSLGGTGGYNEQFF. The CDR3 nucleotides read TGTGCCAGCAGCTTAGGGGGGACAGGGGGCTACAATGAGCAGTTCTTC.

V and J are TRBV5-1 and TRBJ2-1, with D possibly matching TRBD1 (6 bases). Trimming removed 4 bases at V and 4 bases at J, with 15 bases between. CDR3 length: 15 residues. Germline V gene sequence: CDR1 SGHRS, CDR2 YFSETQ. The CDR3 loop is CASSLGQPTYNEQFF. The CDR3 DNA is TGCGCCAGCAGCCTAGGACAGCCTACTTACAATGAGCAGTTCTTC.

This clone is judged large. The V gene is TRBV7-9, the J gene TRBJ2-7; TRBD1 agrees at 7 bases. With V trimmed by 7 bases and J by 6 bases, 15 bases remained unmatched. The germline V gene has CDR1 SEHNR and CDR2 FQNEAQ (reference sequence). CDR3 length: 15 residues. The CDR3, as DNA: TGTGCCAGCACGTCGACAGGGAGCTTTTATGGCGAGCAGTACTTC. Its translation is CASTSTGSFYGEQYF.

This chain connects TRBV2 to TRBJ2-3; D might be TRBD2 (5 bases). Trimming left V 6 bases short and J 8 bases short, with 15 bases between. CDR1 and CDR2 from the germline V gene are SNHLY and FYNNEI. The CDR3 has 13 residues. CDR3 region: CASRLTPRGTQYF. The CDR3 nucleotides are TGTGCCAGCAGGCTAACCCCACGGGGTACGCAGTATTTT.

The CDR3 here is CASSPRDRYEQYF. The CDR3 nucleotides are TGTGCCAGCAGCCCCCGGGACCGCTACGAGCAGTACTTC. The genes are TRBV7-3 and TRBJ2-7, with D perhaps being TRBD1 or TRBD2 (5 bases each). V gave up 5 bases and J gave up 3 bases, with 11 bases separating them. From germline, CDR1 is SGHTA and CDR2 FQGTGA. The CDR3 totals 13 residues.

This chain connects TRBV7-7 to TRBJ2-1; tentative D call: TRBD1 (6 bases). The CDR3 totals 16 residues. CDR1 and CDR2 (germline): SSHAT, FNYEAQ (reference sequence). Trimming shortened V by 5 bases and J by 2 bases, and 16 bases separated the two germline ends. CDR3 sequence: CASSKYGTNTYNEQFF. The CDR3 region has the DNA TGTGCCAGCAGCAAATACGGGACAAATACCTACAATGAGCAGTTCTTC.

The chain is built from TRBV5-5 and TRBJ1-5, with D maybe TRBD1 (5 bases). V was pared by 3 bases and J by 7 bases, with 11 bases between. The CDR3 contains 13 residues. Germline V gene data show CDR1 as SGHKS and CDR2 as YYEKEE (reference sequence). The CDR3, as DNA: TGTGCCAGCAGCTCCGGGGACGTCCAGCCCCAGCATTTT. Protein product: CASSSGDVQPQHF.

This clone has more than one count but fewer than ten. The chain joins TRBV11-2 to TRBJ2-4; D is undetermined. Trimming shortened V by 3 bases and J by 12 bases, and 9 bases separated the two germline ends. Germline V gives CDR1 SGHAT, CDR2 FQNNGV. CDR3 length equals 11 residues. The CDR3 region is CASSLASGQYF. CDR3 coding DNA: TGTGCCAGCAGCTTGGCTTCGGGTCAGTACTTC.

The CDR3 reads CASSLVSGMDYGYTF. Written as DNA, the CDR3 is TGTGCCAGCAGCTTAGTCTCAGGGATGGACTATGGCTACACCTTC. V is TRBV7-2 and J is TRBJ1-2, with D maybe TRBD1 (5 bases). This CDR3 has 15 amino acids. Trimming removed 1 base from V and 3 bases from J, with 12 bases in between. CDR1 and CDR2 from the germline V gene are SGHTA and FQGNSA.

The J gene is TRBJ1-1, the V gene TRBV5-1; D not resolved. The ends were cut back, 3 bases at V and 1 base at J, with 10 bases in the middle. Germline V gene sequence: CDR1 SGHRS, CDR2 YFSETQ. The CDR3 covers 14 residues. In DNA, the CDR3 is TGCGCCAGCAGCTCCTTCGACCGGAACACTGAAGCTTTCTTT. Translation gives CASSSFDRNTEAFF.

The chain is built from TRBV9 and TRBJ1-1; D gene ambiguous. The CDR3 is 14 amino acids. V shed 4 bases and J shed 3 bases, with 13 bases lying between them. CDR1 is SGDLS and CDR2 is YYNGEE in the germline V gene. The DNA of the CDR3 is TGTGCCAGCAGCCCCAACTCGGGTGACACTGAAGCTTTCTTT. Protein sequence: CASSPNSGDTEAFF.

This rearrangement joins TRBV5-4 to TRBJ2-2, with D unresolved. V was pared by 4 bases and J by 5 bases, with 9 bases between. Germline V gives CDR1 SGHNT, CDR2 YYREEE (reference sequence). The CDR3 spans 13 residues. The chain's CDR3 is CASSLGRTGELFF. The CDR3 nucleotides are TGTGCCAGCAGCCTTGGACGGACCGGGGAGCTGTTTTTT.

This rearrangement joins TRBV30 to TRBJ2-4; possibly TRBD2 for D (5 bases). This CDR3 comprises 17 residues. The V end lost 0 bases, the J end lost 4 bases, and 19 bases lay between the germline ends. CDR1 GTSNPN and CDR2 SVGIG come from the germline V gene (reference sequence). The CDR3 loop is CAWSVSHRPSLKNIQYF. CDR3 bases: TGTGCCTGGAGTGTGTCACACAGACCTAGCCTAAAAAACATTCAGTACTTC.

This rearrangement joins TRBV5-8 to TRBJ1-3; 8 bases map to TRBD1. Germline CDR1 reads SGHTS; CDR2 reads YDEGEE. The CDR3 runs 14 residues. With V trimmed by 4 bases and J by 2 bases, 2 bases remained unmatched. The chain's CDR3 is CASSRGQAGNTIYF. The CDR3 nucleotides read TGTGCCAGCAGCAGGGGACAGGCTGGAAACACCATATATTTT.

The CDR3 bases are TGTGCCAGCAGTGTGGTGGATCAGCCCCAGCATTTT. Translated, it gives CASSVVDQPQHF. V usage is TRBV28 and J usage is TRBJ1-5; no firm D call. This CDR3 has 12 residues. Trimming cost V 5 bases and J 5 bases, with 7 bases left between them. Per germline, CDR1 MDHEN and CDR2 SYDVKM.

This CDR3 reads CASSFLNPLRTIPYEQYF. CDR3 in DNA: TGTGCCAGCAGTTTCTTAAATCCTCTCAGGACTATTCCCTACGAGCAGTACTTC. The chain recombines TRBV28 with TRBJ2-7, with a tentative D call TRBD2 (6 bases). The CDR3 covers 18 residues. The germline CDR1 and CDR2 sequences are MDHEN and SYDVKM. V was cut by 3 bases and J by 2 bases, with 23 bases left in between.

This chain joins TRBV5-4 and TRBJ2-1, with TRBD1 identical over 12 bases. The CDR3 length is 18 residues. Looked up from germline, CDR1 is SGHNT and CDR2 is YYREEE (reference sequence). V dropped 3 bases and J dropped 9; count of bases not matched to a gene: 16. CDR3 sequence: CASSSLLYRDRGQGEQFF. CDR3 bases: TGTGCCAGCAGCTCCTTGCTATATCGGGACAGGGGGCAAGGTGAGCAGTTCTTC. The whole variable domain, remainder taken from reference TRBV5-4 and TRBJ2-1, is ETGVTQSPTHLIKTRGQQVTLRCSSQSGHNTVSWYQQALGQGPQFIFQYYREEENGRGNFPPRFSGLQFPNYSSELNVNALELDDSALYLCASSSLLYRDRGQGEQFFGPGTRLTVL.

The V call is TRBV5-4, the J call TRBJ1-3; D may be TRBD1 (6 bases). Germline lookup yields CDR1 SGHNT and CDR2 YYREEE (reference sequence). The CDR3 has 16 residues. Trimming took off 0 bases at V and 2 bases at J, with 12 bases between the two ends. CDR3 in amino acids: CASSLAGTNTGNTIYF. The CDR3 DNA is TGTGCCAGCAGCTTGGCCGGGACAAACACTGGAAACACCATATATTTT.

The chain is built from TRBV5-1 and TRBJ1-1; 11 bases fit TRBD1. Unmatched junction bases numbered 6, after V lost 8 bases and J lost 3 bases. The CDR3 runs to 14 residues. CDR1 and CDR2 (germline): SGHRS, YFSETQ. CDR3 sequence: CASRTGGADTEAFF. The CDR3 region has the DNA TGCGCCAGTCGGACAGGGGGCGCGGACACTGAAGCTTTCTTT.

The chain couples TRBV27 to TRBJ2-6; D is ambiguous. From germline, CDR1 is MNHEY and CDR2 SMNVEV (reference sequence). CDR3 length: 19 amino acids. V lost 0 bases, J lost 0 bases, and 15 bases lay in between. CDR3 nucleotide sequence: TGTGCCAGCAGTTTATCCCCGACGGGCTGGAGCTCTGGGGCCAACGTCCTGACTTTC. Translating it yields CASSLSPTGWSSGANVLTF.